This TCR beta chain was sequenced in a study of shared clonotypes between healthy human individuals. The study, taken as a whole, reports: Naive subsets tended to show greater estimated richness than memory subsets. Shared clonotypes: about 4.6% naive CD4, about 3.3% naive CD8, 2.3% memory CD4, 0.4% to 0.5% memory CD8. Against clonotypes common to all four donors, non-shared ones had lower generation probabilities. In this cohort, only blood was sampled, and tissue repertoires likely differ.

Turning to this clone: What it binds is not known.

Produced via immunoSEQ multiplex PCR; TCRdb's table is partial and in-frame only. The repertoire holds 2,100,000 or so clones, with approximately 94% as singletons. In germline, CDR1 is SGHRS, CDR2 YFSETQ. This CDR3 is 14 amino acids long. With V trimmed by 6 bases and J by 8 bases, 11 bases remained unmatched. The genes are TRBV5-1 and TRBJ2-5; 9 bases match TRBD1. The sample was naive CD4+ T cells sorted from blood. As for subset: CD45RA+ positively selected. The source is a man aged 18 to 29 in good health. For the CDR3, the DNA is TGCGCCAGCACTCGAGGACAGGGGAGTGGAACCCAGTACTTC. Translation: CASTRGQGSGTQYF.